The entry below describes one T cell receptor (beta chain). What it binds is unknown. These data belong to a study of cytomegalovirus exposure and HLA in healthy donors. For the study at large: A subsequent analysis reported that the approximately 120 validation repertoires were produced on the same platform that had also been used for the 666 first-cohort repertoires.

The CDR3 covers 16 residues. V dropped 4 bases and J dropped 5; count of bases not matched to a gene: 11. Germline loops: CDR1 SGHRS, CDR2 YFSETQ. General study findings and limits: In a later analysis, first-cohort TCR clusters were found to tend to co-occur in the 120 or so validation repertoires. Many donors carried some public TCRs, although rarity characterized most TCR sequences.

This table comes from immunoSEQ multiplex PCR, and its TCRdb copy is limited to in-frame clones, with some not included. The sample comprises roughly 170,000 clones, about four fifths of which are singletons, and 2.8% rests with the top ten. This clonotype was obtained from a woman younger than 30 in good health and CMV-seropositive. The gene calls are TRBV5-1 and TRBJ2-5; 10 nucleotides line up with TRBD1. Sequencing was carried out using PBMCs. For the CDR3, the DNA is TGCGCCAGCAGCCCGGGGACAGGGGCGGGCGGGGAGACCCAGTACTTC. Amino acids: CASSPGTGAGGETQYF.